The T cell receptor beta chain described here comes from a study of blood T cell repertoires in COVID-19. Study-wide context: Collection of acute and convalescent COVID-19 samples took place in the United States, Italy and Spain. PBMCs, B-cell-depleted T cells, or T cells provided the cDNA or gDNA that made up the material.

As originally analysed: It was from reference gene primer amplification that nucleated cell counts were estimated. Assay used: immunoSEQ multiplex PCR; TCRdb lists only in-frame clones, some missing. Clone size and V and J calls were adopted from that table, with D and trimming inferred from the DNA. The sample has some 99,000 clones; approximately 82% are singletons. The V gene's germline CDR1 is MNHEY and CDR2 SVGAGI. The germline V and J ends were trimmed by 4 bases and 2 bases, with 10 bases remaining between them. This CDR3 has 14 residues. The sequence was collected from a woman aged 80 or over with active or convalescent COVID-19. Sequencing input: peripheral blood. This rearrangement joins TRBV6-5 to TRBJ2-3; D not resolved. CDR3 loop: CASSFYRYTDTQYF. The CDR3 nucleotides read TGTGCCAGCAGTTTCTACCGGTACACAGATACGCAGTATTTT.